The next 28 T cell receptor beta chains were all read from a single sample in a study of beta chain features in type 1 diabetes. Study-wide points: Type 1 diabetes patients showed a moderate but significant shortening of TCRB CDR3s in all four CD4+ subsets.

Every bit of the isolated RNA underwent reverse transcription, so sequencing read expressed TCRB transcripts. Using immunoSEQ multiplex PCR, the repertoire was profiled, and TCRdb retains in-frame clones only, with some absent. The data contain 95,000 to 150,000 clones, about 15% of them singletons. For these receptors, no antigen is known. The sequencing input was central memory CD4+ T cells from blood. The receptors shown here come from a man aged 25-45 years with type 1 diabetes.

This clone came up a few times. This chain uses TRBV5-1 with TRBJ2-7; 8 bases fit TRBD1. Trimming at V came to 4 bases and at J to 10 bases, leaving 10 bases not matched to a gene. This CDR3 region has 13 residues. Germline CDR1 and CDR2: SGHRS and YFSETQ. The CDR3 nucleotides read TGCGCCAGCAGCCTGGAACCCGACAGGGGACAGTACTTC. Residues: CASSLEPDRGQYF.

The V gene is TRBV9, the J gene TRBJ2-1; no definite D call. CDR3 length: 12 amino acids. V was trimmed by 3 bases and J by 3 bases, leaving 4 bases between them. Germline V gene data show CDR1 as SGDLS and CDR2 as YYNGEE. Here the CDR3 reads CASSAFYNEQFF. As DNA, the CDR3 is TGTGCCAGCAGCGCGTTCTACAATGAGCAGTTCTTC.

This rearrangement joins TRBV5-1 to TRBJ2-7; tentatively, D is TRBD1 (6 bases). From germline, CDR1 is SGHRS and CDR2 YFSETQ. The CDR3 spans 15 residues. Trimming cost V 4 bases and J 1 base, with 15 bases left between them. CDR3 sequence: CASSPSAGESYEQYF. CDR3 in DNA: TGCGCCAGCAGCCCCTCCGCAGGGGAGTCCTACGAGCAGTACTTC.

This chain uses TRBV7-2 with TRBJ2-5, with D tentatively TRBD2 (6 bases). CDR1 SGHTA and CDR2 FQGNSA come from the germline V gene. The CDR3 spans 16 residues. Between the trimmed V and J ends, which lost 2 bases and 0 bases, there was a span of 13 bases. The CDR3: CASSLSSGLYQETQYF. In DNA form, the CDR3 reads TGTGCCAGCAGCTTAAGTAGCGGCTTGTACCAAGAGACCCAGTACTTC.

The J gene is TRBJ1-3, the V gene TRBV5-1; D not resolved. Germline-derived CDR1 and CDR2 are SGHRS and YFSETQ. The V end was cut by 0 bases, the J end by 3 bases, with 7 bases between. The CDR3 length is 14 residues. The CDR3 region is CASSLEAFGNTIYF. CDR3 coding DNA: TGCGCCAGCAGCTTGGAGGCCTTTGGAAACACCATATATTTT.

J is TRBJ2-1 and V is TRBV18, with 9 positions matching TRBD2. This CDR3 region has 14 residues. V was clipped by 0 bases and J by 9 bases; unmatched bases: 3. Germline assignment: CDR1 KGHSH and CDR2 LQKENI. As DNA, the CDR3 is TGTGCCAGCTCACCACCAGCGGGGGGATTTGAGCAGTTCTTC. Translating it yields CASSPPAGGFEQFF.

CDR3 protein: CASNIYEQYF. CDR3 bases: TGTGCCAGTAATATCTACGAGCAGTACTTC. The rearrangement uses TRBV19 and TRBJ2-7; D gene uncertain. The V and J ends lost 7 bases and 3 bases respectively, with 4 bases between them. Looked up from germline, CDR1 is LNHDA and CDR2 is SQIVND (reference sequence). This CDR3 contains 10 residues.

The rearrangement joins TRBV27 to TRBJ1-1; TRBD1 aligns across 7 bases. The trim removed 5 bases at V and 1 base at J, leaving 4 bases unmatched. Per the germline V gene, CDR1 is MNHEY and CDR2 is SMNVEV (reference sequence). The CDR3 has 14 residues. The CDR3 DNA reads TGTGCCAGCAGTCCATGGACAGGGAACACTGAAGCTTTCTTT. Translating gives CASSPWTGNTEAFF.

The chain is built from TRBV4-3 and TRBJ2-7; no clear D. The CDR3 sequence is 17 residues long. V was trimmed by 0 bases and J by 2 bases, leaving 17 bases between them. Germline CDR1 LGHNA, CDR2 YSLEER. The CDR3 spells CASSQDHRGDFTYEQYF. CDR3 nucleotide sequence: TGCGCCAGCAGCCAAGATCACCGCGGAGACTTCACCTACGAGCAGTACTTC.

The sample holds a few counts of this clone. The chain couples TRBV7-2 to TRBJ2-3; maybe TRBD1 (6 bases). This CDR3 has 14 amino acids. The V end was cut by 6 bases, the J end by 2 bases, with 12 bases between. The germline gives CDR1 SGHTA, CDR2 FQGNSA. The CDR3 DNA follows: TGTGCCAGCAGACCGGGACAATCCACAGATACGCAGTATTTT. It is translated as CASRPGQSTDTQYF.

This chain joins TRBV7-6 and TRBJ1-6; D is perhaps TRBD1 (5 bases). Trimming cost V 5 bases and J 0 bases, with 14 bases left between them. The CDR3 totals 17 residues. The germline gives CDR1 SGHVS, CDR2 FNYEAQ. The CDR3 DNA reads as TGTGCCAGCAGCGCTCTTGCAGGGTCCTCCTATAATTCACCCCTCCACTTT. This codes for CASSALAGSSYNSPLHF. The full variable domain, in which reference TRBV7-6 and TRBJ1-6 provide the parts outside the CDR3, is GAGVSQSPRYKVTKRGQDVALRCDPISGHVSLYWYRQALGQGPEFLTYFNYEAQQDKSGLPNDRFSAERPEGSISTLTIQRTEQRDSAMYRCASSALAGSSYNSPLHFGNGTRLTVT.

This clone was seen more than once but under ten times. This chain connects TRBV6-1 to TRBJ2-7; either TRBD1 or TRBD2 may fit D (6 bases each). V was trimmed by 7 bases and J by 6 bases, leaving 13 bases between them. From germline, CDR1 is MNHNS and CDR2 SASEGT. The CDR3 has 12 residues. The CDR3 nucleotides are TGTGCCAGCAACCCAGGAGGGGGCGAGCAGTACTTC. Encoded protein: CASNPGGGEQYF.

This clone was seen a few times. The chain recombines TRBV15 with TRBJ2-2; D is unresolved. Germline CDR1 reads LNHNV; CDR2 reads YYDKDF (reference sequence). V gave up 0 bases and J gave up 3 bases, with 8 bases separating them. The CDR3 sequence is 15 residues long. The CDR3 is CATSRDTKDTGELFF. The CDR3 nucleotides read TGTGCCACCAGCAGAGATACCAAGGACACCGGGGAGCTGTTTTTT. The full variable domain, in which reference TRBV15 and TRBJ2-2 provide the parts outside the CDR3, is DAMVIQNPRYQVTQFGKPVTLSCSQTLNHNVMYWYQQKSSQAPKLLFHYYDKDFNNEADTPDNFQSRRPNTSFCFLDIRSPGLGDTAMYLCATSRDTKDTGELFFGEGSRLTVL.

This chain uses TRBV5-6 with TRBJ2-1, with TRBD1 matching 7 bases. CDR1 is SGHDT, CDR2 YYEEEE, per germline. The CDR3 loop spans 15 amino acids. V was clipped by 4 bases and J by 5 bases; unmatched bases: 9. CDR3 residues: CASSNRDSLNNEQFF. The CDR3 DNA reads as TGTGCCAGCAGCAACCGGGACAGCCTCAACAATGAGCAGTTCTTC. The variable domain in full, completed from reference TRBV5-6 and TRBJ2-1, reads DAGVTQSPTHLIKTRGQQVTLRCSPKSGHDTVSWYQQALGQGPQFIFQYYEEEERQRGNFPDRFSGHQFPNYSSELNVNALLLGDSALYLCASSNRDSLNNEQFFGPGTRLTVL.

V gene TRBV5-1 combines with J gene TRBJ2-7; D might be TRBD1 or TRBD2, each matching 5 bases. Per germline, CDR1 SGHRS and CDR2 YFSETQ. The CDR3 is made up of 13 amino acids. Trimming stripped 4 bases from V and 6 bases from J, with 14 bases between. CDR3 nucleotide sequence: TGCGCCAGCAGCCCGCGGGCAGGGAGCGAGCAGTACTTC. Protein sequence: CASSPRAGSEQYF.

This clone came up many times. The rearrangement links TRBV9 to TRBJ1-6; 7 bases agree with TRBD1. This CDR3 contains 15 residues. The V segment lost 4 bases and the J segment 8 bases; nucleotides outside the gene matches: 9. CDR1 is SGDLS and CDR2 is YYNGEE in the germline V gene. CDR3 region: CASSPQGKGDSPLHF. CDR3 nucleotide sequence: TGTGCCAGCAGCCCACAGGGGAAGGGGGATTCACCCCTCCACTTT.

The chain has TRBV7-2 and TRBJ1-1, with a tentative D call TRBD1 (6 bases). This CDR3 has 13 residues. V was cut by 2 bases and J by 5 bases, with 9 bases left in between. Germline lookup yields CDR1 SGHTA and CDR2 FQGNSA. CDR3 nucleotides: TGTGCCAGCAGCTTAACAGGGAGAACTGAAGCTTTCTTT. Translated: CASSLTGRTEAFF.

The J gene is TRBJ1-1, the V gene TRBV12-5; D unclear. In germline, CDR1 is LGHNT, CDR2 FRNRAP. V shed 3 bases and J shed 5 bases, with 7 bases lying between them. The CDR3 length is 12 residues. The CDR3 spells CASGFDGTEAFF. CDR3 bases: TGTGCTAGTGGTTTTGACGGGACTGAAGCTTTCTTT.

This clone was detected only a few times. The CDR3 loop reads CASSQGFQAGGGELFF. CDR3 coding DNA: TGCGCCAGCAGCCAAGGATTTCAAGCGGGCGGCGGGGAGCTGTTTTTT. This sequence joins TRBV4-3 and TRBJ2-2; a weak D match, TRBD2 (6 bases). CDR3 length: 16 residues. CDR1 is LGHNA and CDR2 is YSLEER in the germline V gene. V was trimmed by 1 base and J by 7 bases, leaving 16 bases between them.

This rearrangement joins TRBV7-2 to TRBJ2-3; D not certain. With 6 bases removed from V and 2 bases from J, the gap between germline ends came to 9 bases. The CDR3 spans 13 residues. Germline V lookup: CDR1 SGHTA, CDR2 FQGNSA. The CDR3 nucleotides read TGTGCCAGCAGGCTGACTTCCACAGATACGCAGTATTTT. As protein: CASRLTSTDTQYF.

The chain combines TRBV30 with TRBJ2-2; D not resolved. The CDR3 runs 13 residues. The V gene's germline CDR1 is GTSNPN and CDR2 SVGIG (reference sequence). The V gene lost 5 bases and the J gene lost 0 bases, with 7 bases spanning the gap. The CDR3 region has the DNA TGTGCCTGGCGGCCGTCGAACACCGGGGAGCTGTTTTTT. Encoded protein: CAWRPSNTGELFF.

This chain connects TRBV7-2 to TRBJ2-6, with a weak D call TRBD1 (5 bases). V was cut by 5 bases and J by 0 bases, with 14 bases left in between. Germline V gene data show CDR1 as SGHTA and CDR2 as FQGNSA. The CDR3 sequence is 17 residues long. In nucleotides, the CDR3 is TGTGCCAGCAGCCCCTCTTACAGGAGCTCTGGGGCCAACGTCCTGACTTTC. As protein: CASSPSYRSSGANVLTF.

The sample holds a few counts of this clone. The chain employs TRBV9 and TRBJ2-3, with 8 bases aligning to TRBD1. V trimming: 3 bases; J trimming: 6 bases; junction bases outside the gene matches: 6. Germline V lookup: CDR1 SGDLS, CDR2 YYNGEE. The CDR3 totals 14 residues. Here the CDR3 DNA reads TGTGCCAGCAGCGCAACCTACAGGGGGGATACGCAGTATTTT. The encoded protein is CASSATYRGDTQYF.

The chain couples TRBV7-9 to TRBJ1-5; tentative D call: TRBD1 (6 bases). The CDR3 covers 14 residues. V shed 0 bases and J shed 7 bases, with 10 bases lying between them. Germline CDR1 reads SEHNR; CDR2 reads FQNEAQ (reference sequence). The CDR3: CASSLAGAAQPQHF. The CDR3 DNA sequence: TGTGCCAGCAGCTTAGCGGGGGCGGCCCAGCCCCAGCATTTT.

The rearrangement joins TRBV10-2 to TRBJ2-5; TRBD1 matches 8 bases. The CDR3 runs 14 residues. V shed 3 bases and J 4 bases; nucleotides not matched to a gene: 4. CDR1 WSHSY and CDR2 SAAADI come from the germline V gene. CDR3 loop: CASSDETGGETQYF. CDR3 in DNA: TGCGCCAGCAGTGATGAAACAGGGGGAGAGACCCAGTACTTC.

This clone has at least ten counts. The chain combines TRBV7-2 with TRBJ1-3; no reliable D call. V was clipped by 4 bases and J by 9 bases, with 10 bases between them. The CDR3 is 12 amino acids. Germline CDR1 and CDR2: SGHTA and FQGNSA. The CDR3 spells CASSSYQSTIYF. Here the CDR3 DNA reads TGTGCCAGCAGCTCTTACCAAAGCACCATATATTTT. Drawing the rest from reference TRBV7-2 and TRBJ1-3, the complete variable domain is GAGVSQSPSNKVTEKGKDVELRCDPISGHTALYWYRQSLGQGLEFLIYFQGNSAPDKSGLPSDRFSAERTGGSVSTLTIQRTQQEDSAVYLCASSSYQSTIYFGEGSWLTVV.

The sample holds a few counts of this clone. The CDR3 DNA reads as TGTGCCTGGAGTGCCTCCTATGGCTACACCTTC. Its translation: CAWSASYGYTF. The chain links TRBV30 to TRBJ1-2, with D unclear. Germline V gene data show CDR1 as GTSNPN and CDR2 as SVGIG (reference sequence). The CDR3 spans 11 residues. Trimming took 1 base from V and 4 from J, leaving 4 bases between them.

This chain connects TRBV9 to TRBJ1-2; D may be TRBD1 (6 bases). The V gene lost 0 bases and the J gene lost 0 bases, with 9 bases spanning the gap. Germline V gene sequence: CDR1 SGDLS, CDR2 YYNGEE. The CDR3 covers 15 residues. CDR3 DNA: TGTGCCAGCAGCGTAGGTGGACAGACTAACTATGGCTACACCTTC. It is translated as CASSVGGQTNYGYTF.